This entry features one T cell receptor beta chain sequence. This clonotype came up many times. The antigen this receptor binds is unknown. No base quality information exists; no much larger clone differs at one position. Libraries from unsorted PBMCs were made from 2 million PBMCs kept in RNAlater at -80 degrees C until RNA extraction. Multiple sclerosis patients were enrolled in a US clinical protocol under which disease progression was evaluated by magnetic resonance imaging. PBMCs were separated from peripheral blood using Ficoll-Hypaque density gradient centrifugation and then cryopreserved in liquid nitrogen. The sample is drawn from a study of neurological immune-mediated disorders (dated by TCRdb to between 2017 and 2020). At the level of the whole study: Of the approximately 34 multiple sclerosis patients, approximately 31 had relapsing-remitting MS and 3 had secondary progressive MS. Peripheral blood TCR-beta repertoires from patients with HTLV-I-associated myelopathy (HAM/TSP), patients with multiple sclerosis, and healthy controls were compared in the study using UMI-based sequencing. Alongside PBMC samples, the set of some 100 TCR-beta libraries contained longitudinal samples, technical triplicates, and paired CD4+ and CD8+ T-cell subsets that had been sorted. The cohort was made up of approximately 65 subjects, consisting of some 15 HAM/TSP patients, some 35 multiple sclerosis patients and around 20 healthy controls. Points the paper makes about the study in general: No identical CDR3 amino acid sequences were found to be shared among expanded clones across subjects, suggesting that TCR-beta repertoires were private in all groups. The highest TCR clonal expansion was observed in HAM/TSP patients, whereas the lowest was observed in MS patients, even when compared with healthy controls. In a phylogenetic analysis, the repertoires of 18 out of 34 MS patients fell into a single cluster of related CDR3 sequences, pointing to a possible signature at the repertoire level. The MS cluster showed no association with clinical or MRI features, and the authors stated that larger cohorts are needed.

For CDR1 and CDR2, the germline V gene (reference sequence) lists DFQATT and SNEGSKA. The CDR3 runs 14 residues from the cysteine to the phenylalanine. Just CDR3 DNA is preserved here, 42 bases in frame from base 1. Between the V and J ends, shortened by 1 base and 0 bases respectively, the junction contains 8 bases. cDNA was synthesized by template-switch 5'RACE using a primer carrying a 10-nucleotide random unique molecular identifier by which each TCR transcript was tagged. Every sequencing run covered 15-18 subjects and yielded more than 180 million TCR-beta sequences. The RNeasy kit was used to extract total RNA. The KAPA Real-time Library Amplification kit was used to amplify TCR-beta VDJ regions with primers targeting the TCR constant region and the 5'RACE anchor. A first PCR added sample indexes and Illumina adaptors, after which a second PCR increased the library yield. After purification with Ampure beads, the TCR product of roughly 650 bp was size-selected on a 2% E-gel SizeSelection system. Before pooling, library quality was assessed on a Bioanalyzer, concentration was determined with Qubit, and library quantification was performed with the Kapa Library Quantification kit. Libraries were sequenced paired-end 2 x 150 bp on an Illumina HiSeq 2500. To increase sequence diversity, about 25-31% phiX was spiked into each library pool. Per the original workflow: Quality-filtered reads were processed with the UMI-based MiGEC pipeline, and over 90% of raw TCR sequences were removed by the MiGEC pipeline during error correction. VDJ genes were aligned to IMGT germline references, and clonotypes were defined by unique CDR3 amino acid sequence plus V-J genes. Clonal expansion, Shannon diversity and CDR3 relatedness were evaluated with VDJtools (CalcPairwiseDistances, ClusterSamples), while phylogenetic trees were built in CLCbio workbench. A clone was classed as expanded if it had 8 or more unique UMIs, a cutoff based on coefficient-of-variation modelling across technical triplicates. TCRdb reprocessed the public reads (quality trimming at Q25 with fastp, clone calling with MiXCR) and kept in-frame beta chains. CDR3 protein duplicates are merged, each entry listing the most common genes and DNA. The V and J calls here are based on TCRdb, not the publication. Counted in this sample were around 60,000 distinct CDR3 sequences; approximately 3.1% of them appeared once. In total, the top ten clones hold around 7.5% of the sample.

The chain links TRBV20-1 with TRBJ2-3; no D gene can be assigned with confidence. The sequence derives from a woman aged 55-75 years with multiple sclerosis. The sample consisted of PBMCs. DNA sequence: TGCAGTGCTAGAGGGGTGGAAAGCACAGATACGCAGTATTTT. This translates into CSARGVESTDTQYF.